This passage covers 27 T cell receptor beta chains from one sample sequenced in a study of T-cell reconstitution after alpha-beta-depleted transplantation in children. Unique molecular identifiers were used in preparing the TCRbeta library. TCRdb processed the PCR reads anew with MiXCR; each CDR3 protein has one entry. Of roughly 220,000 distinct CDR3 sequences in the sample, more than 7.5% are singletons; the top ten hold 5.1%. The material sequenced was PBMCs from the stem cell graft donor, taken from the stem cell graft. The receptors originated from a human donor who donated a stem cell graft to a child with SCID.

This clonotype was seen many times. J is TRBJ1-5 and V is TRBV28, with 8 nucleotides matching TRBD1. This CDR3 comprises 17 residues. The J segment lost 3 bases and the V segment lost 5 bases, leaving 12 bases of the junction unmatched. From germline, CDR1 is MDHEN and CDR2 SYDVKM. In DNA form, the CDR3 reads TGTGCCAGCAGTCTCGGGACAGGCGGGAGGGTCAATCAGCCCCAGCATTTT. It specifies CASSLGTGGRVNQPQHF.

There are many counts of this clonotype. The V and J genes are TRBV5-1 and TRBJ2-2; D gene ambiguous. V lost 6 bases and J 6 bases, leaving 18 bases between the germline ends. The CDR3 covers 15 residues. Looked up from germline, CDR1 is SGHRS and CDR2 is YFSETQ. CDR3 region: CASTTGPVVAGELFF. In nucleotides, the CDR3 is TGCGCCAGCACCACGGGCCCGGTTGTCGCCGGGGAGCTGTTTTTT. Using reference TRBV5-1 and TRBJ2-2 for the parts outside the CDR3, the full variable domain is KAGVTQTPRYLIKTRGQQVTLSCSPISGHRSVSWYQQTPGQGLQFLFEYFSETQRNKGNFPGRFSGRQFSNSRSEMNVSTLELGDSALYLCASTTGPVVAGELFFGEGSRLTVL.

This clonotype was counted a few times. The chain has TRBV24-1 and TRBJ2-7; D may correspond to TRBD1 or TRBD2 (5 bases each). The V gene's germline CDR1 is KGHDR and CDR2 SFDVKD. Trimming stripped 4 bases from V and 6 bases from J, with 12 bases between. The CDR3 consists of 13 residues. The CDR3 sequence is CATSEAGTSEQYF. The CDR3 DNA sequence: TGTGCCACCAGTGAGGCCGGGACGTCCGAGCAGTACTTC.

This clonotype was counted ten times or more. This sequence joins TRBV11-2 and TRBJ2-1; possible D gene TRBD1, 5 bases. Trimming stripped 3 bases from V and 9 bases from J, with 12 bases between. The CDR3 is 13 residues long. Germline values: CDR1 SGHAT, CDR2 FQNNGV. The CDR3 DNA reads as TGTGCCAGCAGCTTCAGGGCTAGTGCTGAGCAGTTCTTC. Translating gives CASSFRASAEQFF.

This clonotype was seen repeatedly, ten times or more. The chain combines TRBV12-3 or TRBV12-4 with TRBJ2-2, with 7 positions matching TRBD1. The CDR3 has 15 amino acids. The V segment lost 2 bases and the J segment 4 bases; nucleotides outside the gene matches: 4. The CDR3 DNA reads as TGTGCCAGCAGTTTAACAGGGGATCCCACCGGGGAGCTGTTTTTT. Its protein is CASSLTGDPTGELFF.

This clonotype was picked up many times. The J gene is TRBJ2-2, the V gene TRBV12-3 or TRBV12-4; TRBD1 matches at 10 bases. The CDR3 extends over 18 amino acids. Trimming removed 5 bases from V and 4 bases from J; junction bases left unmatched: 13. The chain's CDR3 is CASSLTGGSSRITGELFF. The CDR3 DNA reads TGTGCCAGCAGTCTGACAGGGGGCAGTTCTCGGATCACCGGGGAGCTGTTTTTT.

This clonotype showed up many times. The chain employs TRBV10-3 and TRBJ2-7, with D unclear. Germline assignment: CDR1 ENHRY and CDR2 SYGVKD. The CDR3 consists of 13 residues. Trimming removed 6 bases at V and 2 bases at J, with 11 bases between. CDR3 in amino acids: CAIRVSAAYEQYF. CDR3 in DNA: TGTGCCATCAGGGTCTCAGCTGCCTACGAGCAGTACTTC.

The table lists this clonotype with many counts. The chain joins TRBV5-1 to TRBJ1-1; D uncertain. This CDR3 is 15 amino acids long. V was cut by 0 bases and J by 6 bases, with 15 bases left in between. Germline V gene lookup returns CDR1 SGHRS and CDR2 YFSETQ. CDR3 in amino acids: CASSLGLPEVAEAFF. The CDR3 nucleotides read TGCGCCAGCAGCTTGGGTCTCCCGGAGGTCGCTGAAGCTTTCTTT.

The chain combines TRBV29-1 with TRBJ1-1, with 9 bases lining up with TRBD1. This CDR3 is built from 14 residues. V shed 7 bases and J 5 bases; nucleotides not matched to a gene: 11. Germline CDR1 and CDR2: SQVTM and ANQGSEA. As DNA, the CDR3 is TGCAGCGCCATGCCGACAGGGGGTTATACTGAAGCTTTCTTT. This encodes CSAMPTGGYTEAFF.

The chain uses TRBV29-1 and TRBJ2-2; D uncertain. The CDR3 length is 12 residues. Germline values: CDR1 SQVTM, CDR2 ANQGSEA. Trimming took off 5 bases at V and 4 bases at J, with 8 bases between the two ends. This CDR3 reads CSVRNSTGELFF. The CDR3 DNA reads as TGCAGCGTTAGGAATAGCACCGGGGAGCTGTTTTTT.

The chain couples TRBV5-1 to TRBJ1-6; unclear D gene. The CDR3 is 16 amino acids. Trimming left V 5 bases short and J 6 bases short, with 18 bases between. Germline assignment: CDR1 SGHRS and CDR2 YFSETQ. CDR3 sequence: CASRFATGGINSPLHF. As DNA, the CDR3 is TGCGCCAGCAGGTTTGCGACTGGAGGAATTAATTCACCCCTCCACTTT.

This clonotype was observed at least ten times. The chain is built from TRBV15 and TRBJ2-1; 10 nucleotides align to TRBD2. CDR1 is LNHNV and CDR2 is YYDKDF in the germline V gene (reference sequence). V lost 5 bases, J lost 4 bases, and 5 bases stayed unmatched. There are 15 residues in the CDR3. DNA of the CDR3: TGTGCCACCAGCCAAACTAGCGGGACTTACAATGAGCAGTTCTTC. Protein sequence: CATSQTSGTYNEQFF. Full variable domain (rest looked up from reference TRBV15 and TRBJ2-1): DAMVIQNPRYQVTQFGKPVTLSCSQTLNHNVMYWYQQKSSQAPKLLFHYYDKDFNNEADTPDNFQSRRPNTSFCFLDIRSPGLGDTAMYLCATSQTSGTYNEQFFGPGTRLTVL.

This clonotype was observed at least ten times. The V call is TRBV5-1, the J call TRBJ2-2, with TRBD2 matching 8 bases. The germline gives CDR1 SGHRS, CDR2 YFSETQ. The CDR3 loop spans 17 amino acids. V shed 4 bases and J 4 bases; nucleotides not matched to a gene: 12. Here the CDR3 reads CASSHGTRRELTGELFF. The CDR3 DNA is TGCGCCAGCAGCCATGGGACTAGGCGCGAACTCACCGGGGAGCTGTTTTTT.

This clonotype showed up many times. The chain has TRBV7-2 and TRBJ1-4, with no clear D. With 5 bases removed from V and 7 bases from J, the gap between germline ends came to 20 bases. The CDR3 is 16 residues long. Germline CDR1 reads SGHTA; CDR2 reads FQGNSA. As DNA, the CDR3 is TGTGCCAGCAGCCCCCCCGGACGGGCCGGAGGTGAAAAACTGTTTTTT. It is translated as CASSPPGRAGGEKLFF.

In its sample, this clonotype was seen a few times. The chain uses TRBV20-1 and TRBJ1-1; 7 nucleotides align to TRBD1. V gave up 6 bases and J gave up 1 base; unmatched junction bases: 5. Germline loops: CDR1 DFQATT, CDR2 SNEGSKA (reference sequence). The CDR3 runs 13 residues. The CDR3: CSARGQPNTEAFF. CDR3 DNA sequence: TGCAGTGCCCGGGGACAGCCGAACACTGAAGCTTTCTTT.

This clonotype turned up a few times. The V gene is TRBV2, the J gene TRBJ1-3; 8 bases match TRBD1. Germline V gene data show CDR1 as SNHLY and CDR2 as FYNNEI. With V trimmed by 7 bases and J by 4 bases, 12 bases remained unmatched. This CDR3 spans 16 amino acids. The CDR3 loop reads CASIFQGAASGNTIYF. CDR3 in DNA: TGTGCCAGCATCTTCCAGGGGGCCGCTTCAGGAAACACCATATATTTT.

This chain joins TRBV4-2 and TRBJ1-2; tentative D call: TRBD1 (5 bases). This CDR3 spans 20 amino acids. V dropped 0 bases and J dropped 2 bases, with 25 bases sitting between them. From germline, CDR1 is LGHNA and CDR2 YNFKEQ. The CDR3 DNA reads as TGTGCCAGCAGCCAAGAGTGGCAGACAGCACCTGATACCTCAAACTATGGCTACACCTTC. It is translated as CASSQEWQTAPDTSNYGYTF.

As for this clonotype: Since a much larger clone is just one base distant, this may be a read error. The genes are TRBV7-8 and TRBJ2-5; D unresolved. Deletions cut 7 bases from V and 4 bases from J, with 16 bases between. The CDR3 consists of 14 residues. The germline CDR1 and CDR2 sequences are SGHVS and FQNEAQ. CDR3 residues: CASIQRPGIETQYF. CDR3 bases: TGTGCCAGCATCCAGCGCCCGGGTATAGAGACCCAGTACTTC.

This clonotype has at least ten counts. The chain has TRBV7-2 and TRBJ2-1, with TRBD2 identical over 7 bases. The CDR3 is made up of 14 amino acids. CDR1 is SGHTA and CDR2 is FQGNSA in the germline V gene. V dropped 7 bases and J dropped 10; count of bases not matched to a gene: 13. The CDR3 sequence is CASTVTSTLWEQFF. In DNA, the CDR3 is TGTGCCAGCACAGTGACTAGCACCCTCTGGGAGCAGTTCTTC.

This clonotype has ten or more counts. V usage is TRBV15 and J usage is TRBJ2-3; maybe TRBD1 (5 bases). Trimming left V 0 bases short and J 6 bases short, with 19 bases between. CDR1 and CDR2 from the germline V gene are LNHNV and YYDKDF (reference sequence). The length of the CDR3 is 17 residues. The CDR3 loop reads CATSRDLTPGLRDTQYF. The DNA for the CDR3 is TGTGCCACCAGCAGAGATCTTACGCCAGGGCTACGGGATACGCAGTATTTT.

This clonotype occurred once. Given a much more abundant clone one base away, this may be a read error. The CDR3 does not close with the conserved phenylalanine or tryptophan, likely indicating a read error. The chain uses TRBV5-1 and TRBJ2-5; D tentatively fits TRBD1 or TRBD2 (5 bases each). V was clipped by 4 bases and J by 2 bases, with 15 bases between them. In germline, CDR1 is SGHRS, CDR2 YFSETQ. The CDR3 sequence is 15 residues long. The CDR3 DNA reads as TGCGCCAGCAGCCGAGTAGAGAGGGGACAAGAGACCCAGTACATC. It specifies CASSRVERGQETQYI.

This clonotype has ten or more counts. The chain recombines TRBV5-6 with TRBJ2-5; D gene ambiguous. V dropped 1 base and J dropped 1 base, with 14 bases sitting between them. CDR1 and CDR2 from the germline V gene are SGHDT and YYEEEE. The CDR3 contains 16 residues. CDR3 coding DNA: TGTGCCAGCAGCTTGTTTTTAGTTGTGATCCAAGAGACCCAGTACTTC. Protein: CASSLFLVVIQETQYF.

This clonotype was found many times. CDR3 protein: CSARDPGRTEAFF. The DNA of the CDR3 is TGCAGTGCTAGAGACCCAGGTAGGACTGAAGCTTTCTTT. The chain is built from TRBV20-1 and TRBJ1-1; the D is unclear. This CDR3 contains 13 residues. V shed 0 bases and J shed 5 bases, with 10 bases lying between them. In germline, CDR1 is DFQATT, CDR2 SNEGSKA (reference sequence).

This clonotype was observed a single time. This clone may be a read error of a much larger clone one base away. In this CDR3 the conserved last residue, phenylalanine or tryptophan, is missing, so a read error is likely. The chain has TRBV7-2 and TRBJ1-1; D perhaps matches TRBD1 (6 bases). The CDR3 runs to 16 residues. Germline CDR1 and CDR2: SGHTA and FQGNSA. Trimming took off 6 bases at V and 6 bases at J, with 23 bases between the two ends. This chain's CDR3 is CASRNIGTTGNPEAFS. The CDR3 nucleotides are TGTGCCAGCAGAAATATAGGGACAACAGGGAATCCTGAAGCTTTCTCT.

This clonotype was counted ten times or more. V is TRBV19 and J is TRBJ1-1; possibly TRBD1 for D (5 bases). This CDR3 is built from 13 residues. V was clipped by 5 bases and J by 8 bases, with 15 bases between them. The germline CDR1 and CDR2 sequences are LNHDA and SQIVND (reference sequence). CDR3 in DNA: TGTGCCAGTAGTTGGTACAGCAAGGGGGAAGCTTTCTTT. It is translated as CASSWYSKGEAFF.

The sample holds many counts of this clonotype. The rearrangement links TRBV7-9 to TRBJ2-1, with a tentative D call TRBD2 (5 bases). The CDR3 totals 13 residues. V was clipped by 1 base and J by 5 bases, with 6 bases between them. Germline assignment: CDR1 SEHNR and CDR2 FQNEAQ (reference sequence). The CDR3 nucleotides are TGTGCCAGCAGCTTAGACGGGAACAATGAGCAGTTCTTC. Its translation: CASSLDGNNEQFF.

This clonotype was found many times. The rearrangement links TRBV7-2 to TRBJ2-3; either TRBD1 or TRBD2 may supply D (5 bases each). Germline CDR1 SGHTA, CDR2 FQGNSA. The CDR3 is 15 residues long. V was shortened by 2 bases and J by 2 bases, with 11 bases between the two germline ends. The CDR3 DNA is TGTGCCAGCAGCTTACGGGGCAGAAACACAGATACGCAGTATTTT. It is translated as CASSLRGRNTDTQYF.